This T cell receptor beta chain derives from a study of cytomegalovirus exposure and HLA in healthy donors. Broader study findings: In a later analysis, V- and J-gene trimming of beta chains associated with a DCLRE1C missense variant, replicated independently.

Healthy bone marrow donors made up the cohort. In nominal health when sampled, donors likely had unrecorded immune exposures nonetheless. A word on this clone: Its target is not known.

The PCR had 60 Vbeta and 13 Jbeta primers. TCRdb's table, derived via immunoSEQ multiplex PCR, lists solely in-frame clones and lacks some. This table holds roughly 110,000 clones, roughly 74% found once. The ends were cut back, 1 base at V and 6 bases at J, with 13 bases in the middle. The V gene's germline CDR1 is SGHVS and CDR2 FQNEAQ. The CDR3 has 15 amino acids. The sequencing sample was made of PBMCs. This chain links TRBV7-8 with TRBJ1-5, with D unresolved. This receptor was obtained from a woman under 40 in good health and CMV-seronegative. The CDR3 reads CASSLEFGVFQPQHF. In DNA, the CDR3 is TGTGCCAGCAGCTTAGAATTCGGGGTATTTCAGCCCCAGCATTTT.